Ten or more counts support the clone carrying this TCR beta chain. Its specificity is not known. cDNA carried unique molecular identifiers, and a universal primer site was added by template switching. TCRdb passed the 5' RACE reads through MiXCR, listing each CDR3 protein once. The sample lists 410,000 or so distinct CDR3 sequences; around 20% were seen once. These data belong to a study of identical twins. Broader study findings: Models, which agreed with sharing between unrelated individuals, nonetheless underestimated the out-of-frame TCR alpha sharing seen in monozygotic twins.

The germline CDR1 and CDR2 sequences are SGHRS and YFSETQ. Trimming cost V 4 bases and J 1 base, with 11 bases left between them. This CDR3 spans 14 amino acids. The TCR originated in a man aged 45 to 65 in good health. Source material: naive T cells sorted from blood. The rearrangement joins TRBV5-1 to TRBJ1-1; D possibly corresponds to TRBD1 (5 bases). The CDR3 sequence is CASSRDGQNTEAFF. The CDR3 nucleotides read TGCGCCAGCAGCCGGGACGGCCAGAACACTGAAGCTTTCTTT. Drawing the rest from reference TRBV5-1 and TRBJ1-1, the complete variable domain is KAGVTQTPRYLIKTRGQQVTLSCSPISGHRSVSWYQQTPGQGLQFLFEYFSETQRNKGNFPGRFSGRQFSNSRSEMNVSTLELGDSALYLCASSRDGQNTEAFFGQGTRLTVV.